The 15 T cell receptor beta chains presented below share a single source sample, sequenced in a study of blood T cells in healthy people across ages. Using a J-beta primer mix together with a sample-barcoded 5' primer, a second PCR was run for about 6 to 11 cycles. TCRdb itself ran the 5' RACE reads through MiXCR, one entry per CDR3 protein. Of approximately 1,000,000 distinct CDR3 sequences listed, roughly two fifths are singletons. Sequencing used blood. Receptors originate from a man between 18 and 29 years old in good health.

This clonotype appeared a few times. This chain's CDR3 is CASSRDRIRSYEQYF. In nucleotides, the CDR3 is TGTGCCAGCAGCCGAGACAGAATACGATCCTACGAGCAGTACTTC. J is TRBJ2-7 and V is TRBV5-6, with D tentatively TRBD1 (5 bases). Trimming took off 4 bases at V and 1 base at J, with 15 bases between the two ends. This CDR3 is built from 15 residues. Looked up from germline, CDR1 is SGHDT and CDR2 is YYEEEE.

V gene TRBV4-3 combines with J gene TRBJ2-3; D may be TRBD2 (6 bases). The CDR3 runs to 17 residues. Germline-derived CDR1 and CDR2 are LGHNA and YSLEER. Trimming left V 0 bases short and J 3 bases short, with 16 bases between. The chain's CDR3 is CASSQDGTHRPTDTQYF. The CDR3 nucleotides are TGCGCCAGCAGCCAAGATGGGACTCATAGGCCTACAGATACGCAGTATTTT.

This clonotype appeared once. V is TRBV12-3 or TRBV12-4 and J is TRBJ2-1; no firm D call. V lost 8 bases and J 10 bases, leaving 18 bases between the germline ends. CDR3 length equals 13 residues. CDR3 sequence reads: CASASPDRKEQFF. CDR3 nucleotides: TGTGCCAGCGCCTCACCGGACCGCAAGGAGCAGTTCTTC.

This sequence joins TRBV29-1 and TRBJ1-1, with 10 bases aligning to TRBD1. Trimming took 6 bases from V and 3 from J; bases not matched to a gene: 7. CDR3 length: 14 amino acids. Germline CDR1 and CDR2: SQVTM and ANQGSEA. CDR3 sequence: CSVAWDRGHTEAFF. CDR3 bases: TGCAGCGTCGCCTGGGACAGGGGACACACTGAAGCTTTCTTT.

This clonotype was counted only a few times. CDR3 DNA sequence: TGTGCCAGCAAGTTTCAGGGCACAGATACGCAGTATTTT. It encodes CASKFQGTDTQYF. The chain is built from TRBV2 and TRBJ2-3, with unresolved D. Per germline, CDR1 SNHLY and CDR2 FYNNEI. V was cut by 7 bases and J by 1 base, with 9 bases left in between. This CDR3 is built from 13 residues.

The chain uses TRBV7-9 and TRBJ2-3, with D perhaps being TRBD1 or TRBD2 (5 bases each). CDR1 is SEHNR and CDR2 is FQNEAQ in the germline V gene (reference sequence). The CDR3 sequence is 18 residues long. Deletions cut 5 bases from V and 2 bases from J, with 23 bases between. In DNA form, the CDR3 reads TGTGCCAGCAGCCCTATTAAGGGGAGTAGCCGCATCACAGATACGCAGTATTTT. Protein product: CASSPIKGSSRITDTQYF.

V usage is TRBV13 and J usage is TRBJ2-1; D is unclear. Germline V lookup: CDR1 PRHDT, CDR2 FYEKMQ (reference sequence). The ends were cut back, 6 bases at V and 2 bases at J, with 14 bases in the middle. The CDR3 spans 15 residues. The CDR3 bases are TGTGCCAGCAGACCCCCTAGAGGACCCTACAATGAGCAGTTCTTC. Translating gives CASRPPRGPYNEQFF.

A single count supports this clonotype. The chain combines TRBV5-1 with TRBJ1-4; TRBD1 aligns across 7 bases. Germline trimming cut 5 bases from V and 8 bases from J; bases unmatched to any gene: 9. Germline V gives CDR1 SGHRS, CDR2 YFSETQ. This CDR3 has 14 residues. The CDR3 spells CASRTGQRSEKLFF. CDR3 nucleotides: TGCGCCAGCAGAACGGGACAGAGGAGCGAAAAACTGTTTTTT.

The gene calls are TRBV3-1 and TRBJ2-1, with 12 bases that match TRBD2. This CDR3 has 16 amino acids. Germline values: CDR1 LGHDT, CDR2 YNNKEL (reference sequence). With 4 bases clipped from V and 8 bases from J, the junction kept 9 bases outside the gene matches. The CDR3 here is CASSPYLAGGLDEQFF. Here the CDR3 DNA reads TGTGCCAGCAGCCCTTATCTAGCGGGGGGGCTTGATGAGCAGTTCTTC.

This clonotype was detected many times. The CDR3 bases are TGCAGTGCTAGATCGGGGTCCTACAATGAGCAGTTCTTC. Residues: CSARSGSYNEQFF. This sequence joins TRBV20-1 and TRBJ2-1; maybe TRBD2 (5 bases). Germline CDR1 is DFQATT and CDR2 is SNEGSKA (reference sequence). V was pared by 2 bases and J by 1 base, with 6 bases between. The CDR3 consists of 13 residues.

The chain recombines TRBV27 with TRBJ2-5; D call uncertain. The CDR3 runs 13 residues. The V end lost 5 bases, the J end lost 3 bases, and 10 bases lay between the germline ends. CDR1 and CDR2 (germline): MNHEY, SMNVEV (reference sequence). The CDR3 sequence: CASSPRQEETQYF. As DNA, the CDR3 is TGTGCCAGCAGTCCCCGTCAAGAAGAGACCCAGTACTTC.

J is TRBJ2-1 and V is TRBV25-1, with D perhaps TRBD2 (6 bases). With the DNA end fitting TRBJ2-7 better, the J assignment may be wrong. This CDR3 contains 16 residues. Germline CDR1 reads MGHDK; CDR2 reads SYGVNS. The CDR3 DNA sequence: TGTGCCAGCAGTGAAAGGGCGGGGAGCTCCTACAATGAGCAGTACTTC. It codes for CASSERAGSSYNEQYF.

This chain joins TRBV20-1 and TRBJ1-4, with D uncertain. Germline CDR1 is DFQATT and CDR2 is SNEGSKA (reference sequence). V lost 5 bases and J 9 bases, leaving 22 bases between the germline ends. The CDR3 is made up of 15 amino acids. The CDR3 DNA is TGCAGTGCTCGCCCGGGCAGTGGGGTTTGGAAAAAACTGTTTTTT. Its protein is CSARPGSGVWKKLFF.

This clonotype has more than one count but fewer than ten. The chain joins TRBV6-2 or TRBV6-3 to TRBJ2-7; weak D call: TRBD1 (6 bases). Germline loops: CDR1 MNHEY, CDR2 SVGEGT. This CDR3 is 14 amino acids long. V was cut by 5 bases and J by 3 bases, with 14 bases left in between. This chain's CDR3 is CASSPTGNGYEQYF. The CDR3 coding sequence is TGTGCCAGCAGTCCAACAGGGAATGGCTACGAGCAGTACTTC.

The rearrangement uses TRBV4-3 and TRBJ1-4; no definite D call. Germline loops: CDR1 LGHNA, CDR2 YSLEER. V lost 3 bases and J lost 7, with 9 bases in between. The CDR3 contains 13 residues. As DNA, the CDR3 is TGCGCCAGCAGCCAGTCGTCAAGTGAAAAACTGTTTTTT. Translating it yields CASSQSSSEKLFF.